The clone carrying this TCR beta chain occurred many times. The data are from a study of T cells after yellow fever vaccination. Each CDR3 protein is one row after TCRdb ran MiXCR on the 5' RACE reads. The profile shows a few hundred thousand distinct CDR3 sequences, roughly 4% of them singletons. Specimen: PBMCs, collected 5 days after the yellow fever booster vaccination. The TCR originated in a man aged 18-30 years who received the YFV17D yellow fever vaccine.

The CDR3 protein is CASSLEVPGELFF. CDR3 in DNA: TGCGCCAGCAGTTTAGAAGTCCCCGGGGAGCTGTTTTTT. The rearrangement joins TRBV5-1 to TRBJ2-2; D ambiguous. V lost 5 bases and J lost 6, with 11 bases in between. CDR1 SGHRS and CDR2 YFSETQ come from the germline V gene. The CDR3 loop spans 13 amino acids.